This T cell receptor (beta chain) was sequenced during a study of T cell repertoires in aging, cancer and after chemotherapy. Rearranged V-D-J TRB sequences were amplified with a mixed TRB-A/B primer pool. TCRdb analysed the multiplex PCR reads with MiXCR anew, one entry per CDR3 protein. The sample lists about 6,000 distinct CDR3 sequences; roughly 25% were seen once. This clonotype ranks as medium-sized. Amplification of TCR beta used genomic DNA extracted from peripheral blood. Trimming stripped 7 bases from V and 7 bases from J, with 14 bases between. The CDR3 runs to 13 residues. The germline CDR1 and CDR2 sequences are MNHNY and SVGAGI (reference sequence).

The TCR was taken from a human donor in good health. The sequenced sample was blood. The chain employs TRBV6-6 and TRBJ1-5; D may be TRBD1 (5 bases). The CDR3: CASNAIEGQPQHF. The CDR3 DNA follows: TGTGCCAGCAACGCCATCGAGGGGCAGCCCCAGCATTTT.